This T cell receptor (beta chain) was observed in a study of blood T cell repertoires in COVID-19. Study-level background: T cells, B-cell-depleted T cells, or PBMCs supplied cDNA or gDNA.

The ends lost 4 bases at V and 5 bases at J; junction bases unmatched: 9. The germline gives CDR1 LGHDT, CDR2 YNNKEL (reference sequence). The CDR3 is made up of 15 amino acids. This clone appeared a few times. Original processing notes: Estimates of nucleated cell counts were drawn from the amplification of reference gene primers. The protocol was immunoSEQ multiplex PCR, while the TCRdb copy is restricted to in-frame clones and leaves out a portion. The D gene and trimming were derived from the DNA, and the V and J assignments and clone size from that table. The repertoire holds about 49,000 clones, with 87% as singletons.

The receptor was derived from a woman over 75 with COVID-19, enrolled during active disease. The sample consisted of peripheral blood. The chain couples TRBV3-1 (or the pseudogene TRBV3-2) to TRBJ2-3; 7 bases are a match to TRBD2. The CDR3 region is CASSPQAGGGDTQYF. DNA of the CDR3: TGTGCCAGCAGCCCCCAGGCGGGCGGGGGAGATACGCAGTATTTT.